The following is a T cell receptor (beta chain) sequence with its context. There are 15 residues in the CDR3. CDR1 is MNHEY, CDR2 SVGAGI, per germline. J lost 2 bases, V lost 8 bases, and 9 bases had no gene match. The sample belongs to a study of blood T cell repertoires in COVID-19. Study-wide background: Samples representing acute and convalescent COVID-19 were sourced from the United States, Italy and Spain. Sample material is recorded as cDNA or gDNA derived from T cells, B-cell-depleted T cells, or PBMCs.

The assay was immunoSEQ multiplex PCR, and TCRdb's table has in-frame clones only and misses some. The sample contains approximately 160,000 clones, roughly 81% of which appear only once. This sequence originates from a woman aged 60-75 years with COVID-19, enrolled during active disease. Input material: peripheral blood. The chain combines TRBV6-5 with TRBJ1-3, with 7 positions matching TRBD1. The DNA of the CDR3 is TGTGCCAGCGCATACAGGGGCTTAGCTGGAAACACCATATATTTT. Its translation is CASAYRGLAGNTIYF.